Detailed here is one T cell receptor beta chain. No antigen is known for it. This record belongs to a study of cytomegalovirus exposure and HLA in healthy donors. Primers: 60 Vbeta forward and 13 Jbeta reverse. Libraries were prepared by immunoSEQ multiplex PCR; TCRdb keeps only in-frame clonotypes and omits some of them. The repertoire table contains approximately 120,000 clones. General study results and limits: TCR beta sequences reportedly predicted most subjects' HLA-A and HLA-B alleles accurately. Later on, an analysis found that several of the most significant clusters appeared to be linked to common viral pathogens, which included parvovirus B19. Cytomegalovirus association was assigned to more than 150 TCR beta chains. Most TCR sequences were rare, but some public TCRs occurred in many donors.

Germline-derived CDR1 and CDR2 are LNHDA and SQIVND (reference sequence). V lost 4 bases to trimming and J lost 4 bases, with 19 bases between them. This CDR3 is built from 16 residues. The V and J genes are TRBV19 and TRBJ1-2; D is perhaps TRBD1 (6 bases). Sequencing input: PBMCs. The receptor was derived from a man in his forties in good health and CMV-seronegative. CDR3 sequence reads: CASSKPDSLNSYGYTF. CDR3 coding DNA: TGTGCCAGTAGTAAACCGGACAGCTTAAACTCCTATGGCTACACCTTC.